This paragraph covers one T cell receptor (beta chain) sequence. Its antigen is still unknown. The record originates from a study of T cell responses to AZD1222 COVID-19 vaccine. Sequencing was performed with immunoSEQ multiplex PCR; in TCRdb, only in-frame clones are kept and a portion is missing. In the table there are under 150,000 clones, 85% to 95% of which are singletons. This CDR3 comprises 12 residues. Deletions cut 3 bases from V and 6 bases from J, with 6 bases between. CDR1 and CDR2 (germline): MDHEN, SYDVKM. Study-wide points: Spike-specific TCR breadth and depth both grew after two AZD1222 doses. Baseline serology detected seropositivity in only six or seven AZD1222 recipients. Clonal diversity may have been underestimated in mostly white British donors.

The V and J genes are TRBV28 and TRBJ1-5; D is unclear. This clonotype was sampled from an adult in good health. The sequences come from peripheral blood, collected on day 0 of AZD1222 vaccination. CDR3 DNA: TGTGCCAGCAGTTTCTTGGCTCAGCCCCAGCATTTT. This gives the protein CASSFLAQPQHF.